This T cell receptor (beta chain) derives from a study of control samples from healthy donors and cancer patients. Profiling relied on immunoSEQ multiplex PCR, and the TCRdb table lists in-frame clones only, not all of them. The sample includes fewer than 95,000 clones, 86% of them seen just once. Germline trimming cut 0 bases from V and 0 bases from J; bases unmatched to any gene: 3. This CDR3 contains 16 residues. Germline lookup yields CDR1 SGHNT and CDR2 YYREEE (reference sequence). The sample consisted of blood. The origin of this receptor is a young man in good health. V and J are TRBV5-4 and TRBJ1-1, with 9 positions matching TRBD1. The CDR3 DNA follows: TGTGCCAGCAGCTTGGACAGGGGGCTTATGAACACTGAAGCTTTCTTT. Translated, it gives CASSLDRGLMNTEAFF.